The next 25 T cell receptor beta chains were all read from a single sample in a study of CD8+CD57+ T cells in acquired aplastic anemia. Genomic DNA, serving as template, underwent TCR beta VDJ and CDR3 profiling. TCRdb re-called the reads with MiXCR, one entry per CDR3 protein. The table includes more than 150,000 distinct CDR3 sequences, approximately 49% detected once. The specimen sequenced was sorted CD4+, CD8+, or CD8+CD57+ T cells (not recorded which) from PBMCs. These receptor sequences come from a human donor in good health.

The table lists this clonotype with many counts. The rearrangement uses TRBV20-1 and TRBJ1-1, with D tentatively TRBD1 (6 bases). There are 15 residues in the CDR3. V was cut by 2 bases and J by 4 bases, with 17 bases left in between. Germline V gene data show CDR1 as DFQATT and CDR2 as SNEGSKA (reference sequence). DNA for the CDR3: TGCAGTGCTAGAAAGCAATCGGGGGCGAGCACTGAAGCTTTCTTT. It specifies CSARKQSGASTEAFF.

This clonotype was recorded at least ten times. The chain is built from TRBV14 and TRBJ1-2; D unresolved. The CDR3 is made up of 16 amino acids. Germline assignment: CDR1 SGHDN and CDR2 FVKESK. V lost 4 bases and J 7 bases, leaving 22 bases between the germline ends. CDR3 region: CASSPYGGSSSGGYTF. In nucleotides, the CDR3 is TGTGCCAGCAGCCCATACGGAGGTAGTTCTTCTGGTGGCTACACCTTC.

The CDR3 here is CASKNRENTGELFF. CDR3 bases: TGTGCCAGCAAAAACAGGGAAAACACCGGGGAGCTGTTTTTT. The chain carries TRBV28 and TRBJ2-2; D possibly corresponds to TRBD1 (6 bases). Between the trimmed V and J ends, which lost 7 bases and 2 bases, there was a span of 11 bases. This CDR3 has 14 residues. Germline assignment: CDR1 MDHEN and CDR2 SYDVKM. The full variable domain, rest sourced from reference TRBV28 and TRBJ2-2, is DVKVTQSSRYLVKRTGEKVFLECVQDMDHENMFWYRQDPGLGLRLIYFSYDVKMKEKGDIPEGYSVSREKKERFSLILESASTNQTSMYLCASKNRENTGELFFGEGSRLTVL.

About this clonotype itself: One base away lies a much larger clone, so this may be a sequencing read error. The V gene is TRBV5-4, the J gene TRBJ2-3; 9 positions agree with TRBD2. The CDR3 runs to 15 residues. Germline assignment: CDR1 SGHNT and CDR2 YYREEE (reference sequence). The CDR3 DNA sequence: TGTACCAGCAGCTTGCGACTAGCGGACTTAGATACGCAGTATTTT. Its translation: CTSSLRLADLDTQYF.

In its sample, this clonotype was seen many times. V gene TRBV29-1 combines with J gene TRBJ2-7, with D unclear. The CDR3 runs 11 residues. Germline CDR1 SQVTM, CDR2 ANQGSEA. Trimming cost V 6 bases and J 7 bases, with 13 bases left between them. The CDR3, as DNA: TGCAGCGTCACACGCGGTGGTGAGCAGTACTTC. Encoded protein: CSVTRGGEQYF.

About this clonotype itself: A much more abundant neighbour one base away suggests this may be a read error. This chain links TRBV7-2 with TRBJ2-7; TRBD2 aligns across 8 bases. The ends lost 4 bases at V and 7 bases at J; junction bases unmatched: 12. The CDR3 loop spans 15 amino acids. Germline V gives CDR1 SGHTA, CDR2 FQGNSA. The CDR3 here is CASSSAGAVHNEQYF. The CDR3 nucleotides read TGTGCCAGCAGCTCAGCGGGAGCTGTCCACAATGAGCAGTACTTC.

The CDR3 coding sequence is TGTGCCACCAGTGATAGCCTGCTCCGGGGGAAAGATTCACCCCTCCACTTT. This encodes CATSDSLLRGKDSPLHF. The chain recombines TRBV24-1 with TRBJ1-6, with D perhaps matching TRBD1 (5 bases). CDR3 length: 17 amino acids. Germline CDR1 is KGHDR and CDR2 is SFDVKD. V was trimmed by 3 bases and J by 8 bases, leaving 19 bases between them.

This clonotype appeared many times. The chain links TRBV24-1 to TRBJ1-4; TRBD1 is a possible D gene (6 bases). Germline lookup yields CDR1 KGHDR and CDR2 SFDVKD. The CDR3 is 15 amino acids. V lost 4 bases and J lost 2, with 10 bases in between. The CDR3 nucleotides are TGTGCCACCAGTGACTCGGACAGTACTAATGAAAAACTGTTTTTT. It encodes CATSDSDSTNEKLFF.

This clonotype has ten or more counts. The V and J genes are TRBV11-2 and TRBJ2-3; 8 bases fit TRBD1. The CDR3 covers 17 residues. The junction had 15 bases not matched to a gene; V was cut back by 4 bases and J by 6 bases. CDR1 is SGHAT, CDR2 FQNNGV, per germline. In nucleotides, the CDR3 is TGTGCCAGCAGCTGGGGGCCTCCGGGACAGGCTGGGGATACGCAGTATTTT. It is translated as CASSWGPPGQAGDTQYF. Together with reference TRBV11-2 and TRBJ2-3, the CDR3 gives the full variable domain: EAGVAQSPRYKIIEKRQSVAFWCNPISGHATLYWYQQILGQGPKLLIQFQNNGVVDDSQLPKDRFSAERLKGVDSTLKIQPAKLEDSAVYLCASSWGPPGQAGDTQYFGPGTRLTVL.

This clonotype was seen a handful of times. The rearrangement joins TRBV5-1 to TRBJ1-1; 8 positions match TRBD1. V trimming: 4 bases; J trimming: 4 bases; junction bases outside the gene matches: 15. The germline V gene encodes CDR1 SGHRS and CDR2 YFSETQ. The CDR3 length is 17 residues. The CDR3 spells CASSPGTGPIVGTEAFF. DNA for the CDR3: TGCGCCAGCAGCCCGGGGACAGGCCCAATTGTGGGCACTGAAGCTTTCTTT.

This clonotype appeared once. The chain couples TRBV25-1 to TRBJ2-1; 9 bases agree with TRBD2. Germline V gives CDR1 MGHDK, CDR2 SYGVNS. CDR3 length: 15 residues. The junction had 6 bases not matched to a gene; V was cut back by 6 bases and J by 3 bases. The CDR3 loop is CASRPVSGSYNEQFF. The CDR3 coding sequence is TGTGCCAGCAGACCAGTTAGCGGGAGCTACAATGAGCAGTTCTTC.

The rearrangement joins TRBV20-1 to TRBJ2-1; perhaps D is TRBD1 or TRBD2 (7 bases each). The germline V gene has CDR1 DFQATT and CDR2 SNEGSKA (reference sequence). V lost 0 bases, J lost 4 bases, and 13 bases lay in between. The CDR3 runs 15 residues. DNA of the CDR3: TGCAGTGCTAGAGATGGCGGGGGACAGTACAATGAGCAGTTCTTC. Translating it yields CSARDGGGQYNEQFF.

A single count supports this clonotype. The chain carries TRBV15 and TRBJ2-7; tentatively, D is TRBD1 or TRBD2 (5 bases each). The CDR3 covers 13 residues. V lost 5 bases and J 0 bases, leaving 8 bases between the germline ends. Germline CDR1 is LNHNV and CDR2 is YYDKDF (reference sequence). The chain's CDR3 is CATSGTDSYEQYF. The CDR3 nucleotides read TGTGCCACCAGCGGGACGGACTCCTACGAGCAGTACTTC.

The chain uses TRBV5-1 and TRBJ2-7; perhaps TRBD2 as D (6 bases). The CDR3 runs 15 residues. Germline CDR1 reads SGHRS; CDR2 reads YFSETQ. The V and J ends lost 5 bases and 2 bases respectively, with 17 bases between them. The CDR3 sequence is CASRPITGEPYEQYF. The CDR3 coding sequence is TGCGCCAGCAGACCTATAACGGGAGAACCCTACGAGCAGTACTTC. The full variable domain, completed using reference TRBV5-1 and TRBJ2-7, is KAGVTQTPRYLIKTRGQQVTLSCSPISGHRSVSWYQQTPGQGLQFLFEYFSETQRNKGNFPGRFSGRQFSNSRSEMNVSTLELGDSALYLCASRPITGEPYEQYFGPGTRLTVT.

The rearrangement links TRBV29-1 to TRBJ2-1; 10 bases align to TRBD2. V gave up 8 bases and J gave up 4 bases; unmatched junction bases: 8. The CDR3 length is 14 residues. Germline V CDR1 and CDR2: SQVTM, ANQGSEA. The DNA of the CDR3 is TGCAGCAGATTACGGACTAGCGGTTACAATGAGCAGTTCTTC. This encodes CSRLRTSGYNEQFF.

Many counts were recorded for this clonotype. This chain links TRBV20-1 with TRBJ1-5; 7 positions match TRBD1. J was trimmed by 0 bases and V by 4 bases; bases with no gene match: 6. This CDR3 has 15 amino acids. CDR1 is DFQATT and CDR2 is SNEGSKA in the germline V gene (reference sequence). DNA for the CDR3: TGCAGTGCTACAGGGACAGTTAATAGCAATCAGCCCCAGCATTTT. It codes for CSATGTVNSNQPQHF.

Only a few counts were recorded for this clonotype. A read error is possible here, since a much larger clone lies one base away. The chain recombines TRBV19 with TRBJ1-3; D is ambiguous. The CDR3 loop spans 14 amino acids. Germline CDR1 LNHDA, CDR2 SQIVND (reference sequence). In nucleotides, the CDR3 is TGTGTCAGTAGTATCGGGAGCTCTGGAAACACCATATATTTT. The encoded protein is CVSSIGSSGNTIYF.

V is TRBV14 and J is TRBJ2-7; weak D call: TRBD1 (6 bases). The germline gives CDR1 SGHDN, CDR2 FVKESK. The CDR3 runs to 13 residues. V was trimmed by 0 bases and J by 3 bases, leaving 6 bases between them. Written as DNA, the CDR3 is TGTGCCAGCAGCCAAGAGACAGGCTACGAGCAGTACTTC. Translating it yields CASSQETGYEQYF.

The rearrangement uses TRBV6-2 or TRBV6-3 and TRBJ2-1; D is ambiguous. The length of the CDR3 is 15 residues. V was shortened by 2 bases and J by 6 bases, with 14 bases between the two germline ends. The germline gives CDR1 MNHEY, CDR2 SVGEGT. The CDR3 bases are TGTGCCAGCAGTTACCTAGTAGGCGTCCTCAATGAGCAGTTCTTC. Its protein product is CASSYLVGVLNEQFF.

The chain employs TRBV29-1 and TRBJ2-3, with unresolved D. The CDR3 loop spans 13 amino acids. Germline V gives CDR1 SQVTM, CDR2 ANQGSEA. The V end lost 3 bases, the J end lost 2 bases, and 9 bases lay between the germline ends. CDR3 in DNA: TGCAGCGTTGATGGTGGGTACACAGATACGCAGTATTTT. Residues: CSVDGGYTDTQYF.

This clonotype has at least ten counts. The J gene is TRBJ1-6, the V gene TRBV2; no clear D. With 8 bases removed from V and 2 bases from J, the gap between germline ends came to 16 bases. The CDR3 runs 16 residues. Germline loops: CDR1 SNHLY, CDR2 FYNNEI. CDR3 nucleotide sequence: TGTGCCAGCTTTCGGGGAAAGTCGACCTATAATTCACCCCTCCACTTT. Translation: CASFRGKSTYNSPLHF. The full variable domain, its missing parts supplied by reference TRBV2 and TRBJ1-6, is EPEVTQTPSHQVTQMGQEVILRCVPISNHLYFYWYRQILGQKVEFLVSFYNNEISEKSEIFDDQFSVERPDGSNFTLKIRSTKLEDSAMYFCASFRGKSTYNSPLHFGNGTRLTVT.

The chain recombines TRBV11-2 with TRBJ2-7, with D perhaps matching TRBD1 (6 bases). Germline lookup yields CDR1 SGHAT and CDR2 FQNNGV. This CDR3 spans 14 amino acids. Deletions cut 1 base from V and 5 bases from J, with 12 bases between. For the CDR3, the DNA is TGTGCCAGCAGCTTAGTTACACAGGGCAACGAGCAGTACTTC. It codes for CASSLVTQGNEQYF. The variable domain in full, completed from reference TRBV11-2 and TRBJ2-7, reads EAGVAQSPRYKIIEKRQSVAFWCNPISGHATLYWYQQILGQGPKLLIQFQNNGVVDDSQLPKDRFSAERLKGVDSTLKIQPAKLEDSAVYLCASSLVTQGNEQYFGPGTRLTVT.

This clonotype occurred many times. The chain employs TRBV7-6 and TRBJ2-1, with 10 bases identical to TRBD1. This CDR3 has 14 amino acids. CDR1 is SGHVS and CDR2 is FNYEAQ in the germline V gene. V lost 3 bases to trimming and J lost 9 bases; unmatched junction nucleotides: 5. CDR3 in DNA: TGTGCCAGCAGCTTCGGACAGGGGGGTGGTGAGCAGTTCTTC. Encoded protein: CASSFGQGGGEQFF.

The rearrangement uses TRBV4-2 and TRBJ2-2, with D uncertain. V was shortened by 8 bases and J by 5 bases, with 24 bases between the two germline ends. Germline V gene sequence: CDR1 LGHNA, CDR2 YNFKEQ. The CDR3 consists of 17 residues. The CDR3 is CASSPPGLPLGTGELFF. The CDR3 DNA sequence: TGTGCCAGCTCACCCCCGGGCCTTCCTTTGGGGACCGGGGAGCTGTTTTTT.

This clonotype was seen a single time. The chain carries TRBV7-2 and TRBJ2-5; TRBD2 agrees at 7 bases. The V gene's germline CDR1 is SGHTA and CDR2 FQGNSA. After removal of 3 bases from V and 1 base from J, the junction contained 5 bases not matched to a gene. CDR3 length: 15 residues. For the CDR3, the DNA is TGTGCCAGCAGCTTTAACAGCGGGATCCAAGAGACCCAGTACTTC. It yields the protein CASSFNSGIQETQYF. Variable domain in full (rest from reference TRBV7-2 and TRBJ2-5): GAGVSQSPSNKVTEKGKDVELRCDPISGHTALYWYRQSLGQGLEFLIYFQGNSAPDKSGLPSDRFSAERTGGSVSTLTIQRTQQEDSAVYLCASSFNSGIQETQYFGPGTRLLVL.